In its sample, the clone carrying this T cell receptor beta chain was seen a few times. This sample was included in a study of blood T cell repertoires in COVID-19. In the authors' workflow: Using reference gene primer amplification, nucleated cell counts were estimated. Using immunoSEQ multiplex PCR, the repertoire was profiled, and TCRdb retains in-frame clones only, with some absent. The V and J calls and clone size were taken over from that table, and D and trimming were inferred from the DNA. Of roughly 290,000 clones listed, over 75% are singletons. Deletions cut 6 bases from V and 0 bases from J, with 6 bases between. The CDR3 spans 13 residues.

The material sequenced was peripheral blood. This TCR was recovered from a woman in her fifties or sixties who had recovered from COVID-19. V usage is TRBV12-3 or TRBV12-4 and J usage is TRBJ2-1; no definite D call. The DNA for the CDR3 is TGTGCCAGCAGCACAGTCTCCTACAATGAGCAGTTCTTC. Its protein product is CASSTVSYNEQFF.